Listed below are T cell receptor beta chains from one sample, sequenced in a study of blood T cell repertoires in COVID-19. Some clones are missing from TCRdb's copy, which holds only in-frame ones; the method was immunoSEQ multiplex PCR. The table includes about 170,000 clones, about 85% detected once. The material sequenced was peripheral blood. These TCRs come from a man older than 75 with COVID-19, enrolled during active disease. The CDR3 runs from the conserved cysteine through the conserved F or W. Each record gives: V gene, clone size, J gene, D gene, CDR3 protein, CDR3 DNA. The D gene is left open where the match is weak. Clone size is stated in some rows and not others, as once, few, many or a class when expanded.

>TRBV21-1|-|TRBJ1-5|-
CASSADSSNQPQHF
TGTGCCAGCAGTGCCGACAGTAGCAATCAGCCCCAGCATTTT
>TRBV9|-|TRBJ1-3|-
CASSVAGTPSGNTIYF
TGTGCCAGCAGCGTAGCCGGGACACCCTCTGGAAACACCATATATTTT
>TRBV6-6|-|TRBJ1-5|-
CATSGTQNQPQHF
TGTGCCACCTCCGGGACACAAAATCAGCCCCAGCATTTT
>TRBV3-1/TRBV3-2|-|TRBJ1-3|-
CASSQRRALSGNTIYF
TGTGCCAGCAGCCAACGCAGGGCCCTCTCTGGAAACACCATATATTTT
>TRBV19|-|TRBJ1-1|-
CASKDTRGMNTEAFF
TGTGCCAGTAAGGATACCAGGGGAATGAACACTGAAGCTTTCTTT
>TRBV5-5|-|TRBJ1-1|TRBD1
CASSPRLGTVNTEAFF
TGTGCCAGCAGCCCGCGACTTGGGACAGTGAACACTGAAGCTTTCTTT
>TRBV18|-|TRBJ2-1|-
CASSPRQGRDEQFF
TGTGCCAGCTCACCAAGGCAGGGGCGGGATGAGCAGTTCTTC
>TRBV27|-|TRBJ1-4|-
CASSLRATGRLLREKLFF
TGTGCCAGCAGTCTACGGGCCACAGGCCGCCTATTGCGTGAAAAACTGTTTTTT
>TRBV7-9|once|TRBJ2-5|-
CASSTATGGGETQYF
TGTGCCAGCAGCACCGCGACGGGGGGCGGGGAGACCCAGTACTTC
>TRBV6-5|few|TRBJ1-2|-
CASRNSGEGGYGYTF
TGTGCCAGCAGAAACAGTGGGGAGGGTGGCTATGGCTACACCTTC
>TRBV5-1|-|TRBJ1-2|TRBD1
CASSVDRDGSYTF
TGCGCCAGCAGCGTCGACAGGGATGGAAGCTACACCTTC
>TRBV14|-|TRBJ2-7|-
CASSQARSYEQYF
TGTGCCAGCAGCCAAGCGAGGTCCTACGAGCAGTACTTC
>TRBV7-8|-|TRBJ1-6|-
CASSLAPGSLHF
TGTGCCAGCAGCTTAGCCCCGGGTTCCCTCCACTTT
>TRBV5-1|-|TRBJ1-1|-
CASSLTGNTEAFF
TGCGCCAGCAGCTTGACGGGAAACACTGAAGCTTTCTTT
>TRBV10-1|-|TRBJ1-6|-
CASRPDRNSPLHF
TGCGCCAGCAGACCCGACAGGAATTCACCCCTCCACTTT
>TRBV3-1/TRBV3-2|-|TRBJ2-3|-
CASSQGLRVWVTDTQYF
TGTGCCAGCAGCCAAGGTTTACGGGTTTGGGTCACAGATACGCAGTATTTT
>TRBV11-1|-|TRBJ1-1|-
CASSFQILSNTEAFF
TGTGCCAGCAGCTTTCAGATCCTCTCGAACACTGAAGCTTTCTTT